A selection of T cell receptor beta chains follows, all from one sample in a study of blood T cell repertoires in COVID-19. Clones were read by immunoSEQ multiplex PCR, and TCRdb kept only the in-frame ones, dropping some. Of 80,000 to 95,000 clones in the sample, around 75% were seen once. Sequencing was performed on peripheral blood. The receptors here all came from a woman over 75 with active or convalescent COVID-19. CDR3s include the opening cysteine and the closing phenylalanine or tryptophan. Each record gives: V gene, J gene, clone size, D gene, CDR3 protein, CDR3 DNA. D genes are given only for firm matches. Expanded clones get a size class; other rows say once, few or many, or leave the size out.

TRBV24-1	TRBJ2-1	.	TRBD2	CATSAGTSGEAQFF	TGTGCCACCAGTGCTGGGACTAGCGGGGAGGCGCAGTTCTTC
TRBV19	TRBJ1-6	.	TRBD1	CASSIPRRGQGRTPLHF	TGTGCCAGTAGTATCCCACGCCGGGGACAGGGTAGGACACCCCTCCACTTT
TRBV6-2/TRBV6-3	TRBJ1-5	.	.	CASSSLGQPQHF	TGTGCCAGCAGTTCACTAGGGCAGCCCCAGCATTTT
TRBV21-1	TRBJ2-7	few	.	CASSSCYEQYF	TGTGCCAGCAGCTCCTGCTACGAGCAGTACTTC
TRBV6-6	TRBJ1-1	once	.	CATTVAVGTEAFF	TGTGCCACCACCGTGGCGGTTGGCACTGAAGCTTTCTTT
TRBV10-3	TRBJ2-3	.	.	CAISESPGYTDTQYF	TGTGCCATCAGTGAGAGTCCGGGGTACACAGATACGCAGTATTTT
TRBV5-1	TRBJ1-2	few	.	CASSKNTGTQYGYTF	TGCGCCAGCAGCAAGAACACCGGGACACAATATGGCTACACCTTC
TRBV2	TRBJ2-7	.	TRBD2	CASSEERGRVEQYF	TGTGCCAGCAGTGAAGAGCGGGGAAGGGTCGAGCAGTACTTC
TRBV12-5	TRBJ1-5	.	.	CASGRDQPQHF	TGTGCTAGTGGTCGAGATCAGCCCCAGCATTTT
TRBV27	TRBJ1-6	.	.	CASSPTLESSYNSPLHF	TGTGCCAGCAGTCCCACCCTTGAGAGCTCCTATAATTCACCCCTCCACTTT
TRBV7-3	TRBJ2-7	.	TRBD2	CASSPFSGSLYEQYF	TGTGCCAGCAGCCCCTTTAGCGGGAGTCTCTACGAGCAGTACTTC
TRBV12-5	TRBJ2-5	.	.	CASGTRDKGQETQYF	TGTGCTAGTGGCACCCGGGACAAAGGGCAAGAGACCCAGTACTTC
TRBV7-2	TRBJ2-1	once	TRBD2	CASSSQPTSGGSYNEQFF	TGTGCCAGCAGCTCCCAACCGACTAGCGGGGGCTCCTACAATGAGCAGTTCTTC
TRBV4-2	TRBJ2-1	once	TRBD2	CASSQAGLAGSSSYNEQFF	TGTGCCAGCAGCCAAGCAGGACTAGCGGGATCGAGCTCCTACAATGAGCAGTTCTTC
TRBV11-2	TRBJ2-6	.	.	CASSPRQVTLGANVLTF	TGTGCCAGCAGCCCCCGTCAGGTCACCCTGGGGGCCAACGTCCTGACTTTC
TRBV7-3	TRBJ2-5	.	.	CASSFGQGETQYF	TGTGCCAGCAGCTTTGGTCAGGGAGAGACCCAGTACTTC
TRBV21-1	TRBJ2-5	.	.	CASSKSLPSGDQETQYF	TGTGCCAGCAGCAAATCCCTTCCTAGCGGGGACCAAGAGACCCAGTACTTC
TRBV9	TRBJ2-3	.	TRBD2	CASSLSPGLSPTDTQYF	TGTGCCAGCAGCCTCTCCCCGGGACTATCCCCCACAGATACGCAGTATTTT
TRBV7-3	TRBJ1-6	few	TRBD1	CASSMDRTGSPLHF	TGTGCCAGCAGCATGGACAGGACAGGGTCACCCCTCCACTTT
TRBV4-3	TRBJ2-7	.	TRBD2	CASSQGGLAGNEQYF	TGCGCCAGCAGCCAGGGGGGACTAGCGGGAAACGAGCAGTACTTC
TRBV20-1	TRBJ1-2	.	.	CSARGPGGYTF	TGCAGTGCTAGGGGCCCCGGAGGCTACACCTTC
TRBV27	TRBJ1-1	.	.	CASSLRGFTEAFF	TGTGCCAGCAGTTTAAGGGGCTTCACTGAAGCTTTCTTT
TRBV19	TRBJ2-7	.	.	CASSRRTAGVYEQYF	TGTGCCAGTAGTCGGCGGACCGCCGGGGTCTACGAGCAGTACTTC
TRBV2	TRBJ2-3	.	.	CASSEQGRDTQYF	TGTGCCAGCAGTGAACAGGGAAGGGATACGCAGTATTTT
TRBV18	TRBJ2-7	.	.	CASSPEGGYEQYF	TGTGCCAGCTCACCAGAGGGAGGTTACGAGCAGTACTTC
TRBV6-2/TRBV6-3	TRBJ2-4	.	.	CASSRRRVDIQYF	TGTGCCAGCAGCCGAAGACGGGTGGACATTCAGTACTTC
TRBV6-5	TRBJ2-5	.	TRBD2	CASSPKRGTQYF	TGTGCCAGCAGTCCCAAGCGGGGGACCCAGTACTTC
TRBV6-4	TRBJ2-1	.	.	CASSDGGAPYNEQFF	TGTGCCAGCAGTGATGGCGGTGCCCCTTACAATGAGCAGTTCTTC
TRBV27	TRBJ1-6	.	TRBD1	CASSLRTGDSPLHF	TGTGCCAGCAGTTTACGAACAGGGGATTCACCCCTCCACTTT
TRBV19	TRBJ1-5	.	.	CASSIGQASNQPQHF	TGTGCCAGTAGTATTGGGCAGGCCAGCAATCAGCCCCAGCATTTT
TRBV19	TRBJ1-5	.	TRBD1	CATQTGMSNQPQHF	TGTGCCACCCAGACAGGGATGAGCAATCAGCCCCAGCATTTT
TRBV24-1	TRBJ2-5	few	TRBD1	CATSDLDREKTQYF	TGTGCCACCAGTGACCTGGACAGGGAAAAGACCCAGTACTTC
TRBV19	TRBJ2-6	.	.	CASGSGGANVLTF	TGTGCCAGTGGCAGTGGTGGGGCCAACGTCCTGACTTTC
TRBV7-2	TRBJ1-1	.	.	CASKRGEVSTEAFF	TGTGCCAGCAAACGGGGGGAGGTCTCTACTGAAGCTTTCTTT
TRBV7-9	TRBJ1-2	.	.	CASSLLGAGVRYGYTF	TGTGCCAGCAGCTTATTGGGGGCAGGGGTGAGGTATGGCTACACCTTC
TRBV30	TRBJ1-2	once	TRBD1	CAWGSDRGYGYTF	TGTGCCTGGGGTTCCGACAGGGGCTATGGCTACACCTTC
TRBV3-1/TRBV3-2	TRBJ2-1	.	TRBD2	CASSQQAGGWVNEQFF	TGTGCCAGCAGCCAACAAGCGGGAGGTTGGGTGAATGAGCAGTTCTTC
TRBV5-1	TRBJ2-1	.	TRBD2	CASSLESSGSFNEQFF	TGCGCCAGCAGCTTGGAGTCTAGCGGGAGTTTCAATGAGCAGTTCTTC
TRBV4-3	TRBJ1-2	.	TRBD1	CASSQERFPDREVWYGYTF	TGCGCCAGCAGCCAGGAGAGATTTCCCGACAGGGAGGTTTGGTATGGCTACACCTTC
TRBV20-1	TRBJ1-6	.	TRBD1	CSASRDRESSPLHF	TGCAGTGCTAGTAGGGACAGGGAATCTTCACCCCTCCACTTT
TRBV28	TRBJ1-4	.	.	CASTPGGATNEKLFF	TGTGCCAGCACACCGGGGGGGGCAACTAATGAAAAACTGTTTTTT
TRBV4-1	TRBJ2-1	few	.	CASSQGLRGIEQFF	TGCGCCAGCAGCCAAGGGCTCCGGGGGATTGAGCAGTTCTTC
TRBV28	TRBJ2-1	.	.	CASSPGTLSYEQFF	TGTGCCAGCAGTCCAGGGACTCTCTCGTATGAGCAGTTCTTC
TRBV11-2	TRBJ1-5	.	TRBD1	CASSFGQGNQPQHF	TGTGCCAGCAGCTTCGGACAGGGTAATCAGCCCCAGCATTTT
TRBV5-1	TRBJ2-5	few	.	CASRVFAGEETQYF	TGCGCCAGCAGGGTTTTCGCAGGGGAAGAGACCCAGTACTTC